This TCR beta chain was captured by sequencing in a study of human T cells and chemical hapten exposure. Study in general: Diphenylcyclopropenone doses were given weekly to the scalps of patients across the roughly 24-week study. Patch tests applied 0.01% DPC to the upper back and were scored after 6 days.

Authors' methods: TCRs per sample had a median of approximately 100,000 and ranged from about 23,224 to 700,000. TCRdb re-called the RACE reads with MiXCR, one entry per CDR3 protein. The V and J calls follow TCRdb's processing rather than the paper's. The profile shows 50,000 to 75,000 distinct CDR3 sequences, approximately 9.9% of them singletons. The time point was: patch test 3, about 24 weeks after DPC sensitization. As to treatment: therapeutic diphenylcyclopropenone sensitization with weekly scalp DPC. V was cut by 5 bases and J by 4 bases, with 11 bases left in between. The CDR3 loop spans 13 amino acids. From germline, CDR1 is SGHTA and CDR2 FQGTGA.

The specimen was whole blood, collected in connection with sensitization to the hapten diphenylcyclopropenone (DPC). This chain uses TRBV7-3 with TRBJ1-2; the D is unclear. The TCR comes from a woman in her 30s with alopecia areata. Some clones in this sample may be carry-over from other donors' samples. This chain's CDR3 is CASSPQDGYGYTF. CDR3 in DNA: TGTGCCAGCAGCCCTCAGGACGGCTATGGCTACACCTTC. Full variable domain (missing parts from reference TRBV7-3 and TRBJ1-2): GAGVSQTPSNKVTEKGKYVELRCDPISGHTALYWYRQSLGQGPEFLIYFQGTGAADDSGLPNDRFFAVRPEGSVSTLKIQRTERGDSAVYLCASSPQDGYGYTFGSGTRLTVV.